This T cell receptor beta chain stems from a study of graft-versus-host responses after intestinal transplantation. Study observations and caveats: Graft-versus-host to host-versus-graft clonal ratios in allografts were high in patients with graft-donor T cell macrochimerism.

Note on this clone: Antigen unknown.

Here immunoSEQ multiplex PCR was the method, and the copy in TCRdb shows in-frame clones only, minus some. This sample yields about 90,000 clones, of which around 90% are seen a single time; about 0.3% belongs to the top ten. The source is a human donor who received an intestinal transplant. Sequenced material: unstimulated CD4+ T cells sorted from spleen or lymph node cells, taken before intestinal transplant.

CDR3 nucleotide sequence: TGCGCCAGCAGTCAAACCTCAGAAAACACTGAAGCTTTCTTT. It translates to CASSQTSENTEAFF. The J gene is TRBJ1-1, the V gene TRBV10-1; D remains ambiguous. The ends were cut back, 5 bases at V and 2 bases at J, with 12 bases in the middle. The CDR3 runs 14 residues. CDR1 is WNHNN, CDR2 SYGVQD, per germline (reference sequence).